The 4 T cell receptor beta chains presented below share a single source sample, sequenced in a study of control samples from healthy donors and cancer patients. Assay: immunoSEQ multiplex PCR; the TCRdb copy retains only in-frame clones and omits some. The table records some 120,000 clones, about 93% of them present only once. The sequenced sample was PBMCs. These receptors all stem from a man aged 45-60 years with head and neck cancer.

A note on this clone: At one of its ends the junction is not consistent with the germline gene, which may arise from a read error. This chain links TRBV3-1 (or the pseudogene TRBV3-2) with TRBJ2-3; TRBD2 might be the D (6 bases). Germline CDR1 and CDR2: LGHDT and YNNKEL (reference sequence). The CDR3 runs to 17 residues. CDR3 in amino acids: CASNQELGGAATDTQYF. The CDR3 DNA reads TGTGCCAGCAACCAAGAATTGGGGGGTGCAGCCACAGATACGCAGTATTTT.

V gene TRBV4-1 combines with J gene TRBJ1-1; D might be TRBD1 (5 bases). The CDR3 sequence is 17 residues long. V shed 0 bases and J shed 5 bases, with 19 bases lying between them. Per the germline V gene, CDR1 is MGHRA and CDR2 is YSYEKL. The CDR3 DNA follows: TGCGCCAGCAGCCAAGATCCGCGGACCAGGGTAGCGACTGAAGCTTTCTTT. Translating it yields CASSQDPRTRVATEAFF.

The rearrangement uses TRBV5-5 and TRBJ2-5, with D perhaps TRBD1 (5 bases). V was trimmed by 1 base and J by 4 bases, leaving 20 bases between them. This CDR3 spans 17 amino acids. The V gene's germline CDR1 is SGHKS and CDR2 YYEKEE (reference sequence). CDR3 DNA: TGTGCCAGCAGCTTGAAACCTGGGGCTAGGGGCCCAGAGACCCAGTACTTC. Translating gives CASSLKPGARGPETQYF.

This clone was observed a single time. The chain combines TRBV5-1 with TRBJ1-2; 7 nucleotides align to TRBD1. After removal of 1 base from V and 10 bases from J, the junction contained 10 bases not matched to a gene. The germline V gene encodes CDR1 SGHRS and CDR2 YFSETQ. CDR3 size: 14 residues. The CDR3 protein is CASSLTWTGPFYTF. CDR3 nucleotides: TGCGCCAGCAGCTTGACCTGGACAGGTCCATTCTACACCTTC.